The present T cell receptor (beta chain) was sequenced within a study of T cell repertoires in cytomegalovirus infection. Each CDR3 protein is one row after TCRdb ran MiXCR on the reads. Here the sample spans almost 550,000 distinct CDR3 sequences, more than 15% being singletons. The CDR3 loop spans 10 amino acids. Germline CDR1 reads SNHLY; CDR2 reads FYNNEI. The germline V and J ends were trimmed by 7 bases and 6 bases, with 6 bases remaining between them. The V and J genes are TRBV2 and TRBJ1-1; D ambiguous. Specimen: CD8+ T cells from PBMCs. The sequence came from a human donor in good health (CMV status not recorded). Some clones in this sample may be carry-over from other donors' samples. The CDR3 is CASKGPEAFF. As DNA, the CDR3 is TGTGCCAGCAAAGGCCCTGAAGCTTTCTTT.